What follows are 20 T cell receptor beta chains derived from one specimen sequenced in a study of T cell responses to AZD1222 COVID-19 vaccine (dated by TCRdb to the early 2020s). Library prep was done by the immunoSEQ multiplex PCR assay. TCRdb limited this immuneACCESS table to in-frame rearrangements with V and J called. A share of clones is missing; checked studies link under half to unresolved V genes, and the rest is unexplained. This sample lists tens of thousands of clones; about 80% were detected once. Around 15% of the sample lies in the top ten. This specimen's time point label, interpreted: about 28 days (+/-7) after the second vaccine dose. Sequencing was performed on peripheral blood, taken 28 days after the second AZD1222 dose. These receptors were obtained from an adult who received the AZD1222 COVID-19 vaccine.

The V call is TRBV6-5, the J call TRBJ2-7; D might be TRBD2 (7 bases). The germline V gene encodes CDR1 MNHEY and CDR2 SVGAGI. V was trimmed by 5 bases and J by 5 bases, leaving 10 bases between them. This CDR3 spans 12 amino acids. For the CDR3, the DNA is TGTGCCAGCAGTCGGGGGGCGAACGAGCAGTACTTC. Translated, it gives CASSRGANEQYF.

This clone was found a few times. The chain uses TRBV6-5 and TRBJ1-1, with 9 bases that match TRBD1. With 5 bases clipped from V and 4 bases from J, the junction kept 5 bases outside the gene matches. The CDR3 extends over 14 amino acids. The germline gives CDR1 MNHEY, CDR2 SVGAGI. The CDR3 coding sequence is TGTGCCAGCAGTCCCGGGGACAGGGCCACTGAAGCTTTCTTT. Encoded protein: CASSPGDRATEAFF.

The chain employs TRBV19 and TRBJ2-1, with a possible D match to TRBD1 (6 bases). Germline values: CDR1 LNHDA, CDR2 SQIVND (reference sequence). The CDR3 totals 14 residues. V lost 3 bases, J lost 4 bases, and 10 bases lay in between. Here the CDR3 DNA reads TGTGCCAGTAGTATCGGGACAATTTACAATGAGCAGTTCTTC. It translates to CASSIGTIYNEQFF.

For the CDR3, the DNA is TGTGCCAGCAGCCCGTACAGAGTAACTGCCTATGGCTACACCTTC. This codes for CASSPYRVTAYGYTF. The chain is built from TRBV5-4 and TRBJ1-2; D ambiguous. Trimming stripped 4 bases from V and 4 bases from J, with 17 bases between. Germline V lookup: CDR1 SGHNT, CDR2 YYREEE (reference sequence). The CDR3 extends over 15 amino acids.

The V call is TRBV3-1 (or the pseudogene TRBV3-2), the J call TRBJ1-2, with TRBD1 as a possible D gene (6 bases). The CDR3 sequence is 15 residues long. V lost 4 bases and J 4 bases, leaving 16 bases between the germline ends. In germline, CDR1 is LGHDT, CDR2 YNNKEL (reference sequence). CDR3 protein: CASSRNQGPGYGYTF. The CDR3 DNA reads as TGTGCCAGCAGCCGCAATCAGGGGCCAGGCTATGGCTACACCTTC.

This clone was seen only a few times. This sequence joins TRBV2 and TRBJ1-4; D is unresolved. From germline, CDR1 is SNHLY and CDR2 FYNNEI. V shed 6 bases and J shed 8 bases, with 16 bases lying between them. The CDR3 runs to 14 residues. The CDR3 protein is CASRERQVREKLFF. The DNA of the CDR3 is TGTGCCAGCAGGGAGAGGCAGGTCCGAGAAAAACTGTTTTTT.

V gene TRBV5-1 combines with J gene TRBJ2-5; no definite D call. V dropped 2 bases and J dropped 5 bases, with 10 bases sitting between them. This CDR3 is 13 amino acids long. CDR1 and CDR2 from the germline V gene are SGHRS and YFSETQ. The CDR3 DNA reads TGCGCCAGCAGCTTTAGGGTAGGGGAGACCCAGTACTTC. Translating gives CASSFRVGETQYF.

This chain connects TRBV28 to TRBJ2-3; D unresolved. The CDR3 extends over 14 amino acids. CDR1 and CDR2 (germline): MDHEN, SYDVKM. V lost 1 base and J 4 bases, leaving 9 bases between the germline ends. DNA of the CDR3: TGTGCCAGCAGTTTATCCGACTGGGCAGATACGCAGTATTTT. It translates to CASSLSDWADTQYF.

The rearrangement joins TRBV5-1 to TRBJ1-1; 8 bases are a match to TRBD1. There are 14 residues in the CDR3. Germline V gene lookup returns CDR1 SGHRS and CDR2 YFSETQ. V lost 2 bases and J lost 6; bases outside the gene matches: 6. The CDR3 reads CASSLDRGNAEAFF. The CDR3 nucleotides read TGCGCCAGCAGCTTAGACAGGGGAAACGCTGAAGCTTTCTTT.

The CDR3 DNA is TGCGCCAGCAGCCACCTGGACCGTAAAGAGACCCAGTACTTC. It is translated as CASSHLDRKETQYF. The gene calls are TRBV5-1 and TRBJ2-5; unclear D gene. Trimming pared 4 bases from V and 3 bases from J, leaving 13 bases between. This CDR3 has 14 residues. The V gene's germline CDR1 is SGHRS and CDR2 YFSETQ.

This sequence joins TRBV3-1 (or the pseudogene TRBV3-2) and TRBJ1-6; TRBD1 aligns across 7 bases. Germline loops: CDR1 LGHDT, CDR2 YNNKEL (reference sequence). The CDR3 runs 12 residues. V was clipped by 3 bases and J by 17 bases; unmatched bases: 7. The CDR3 DNA reads as TGTGCCAGCAGCCACAAAGACAGGGCGGTCCACTTT. Encoded protein: CASSHKDRAVHF.

The V and J genes are TRBV25-1 and TRBJ1-2; weak D call: TRBD1 (5 bases). The CDR3 length is 17 residues. V dropped 1 base and J dropped 6 bases, with 21 bases sitting between them. Germline V lookup: CDR1 MGHDK, CDR2 SYGVNS. The chain's CDR3 is CASSESPGNPGQDGYTF. CDR3 nucleotides: TGTGCCAGCAGTGAATCGCCCGGAAACCCAGGGCAAGATGGCTACACCTTC.

The chain uses TRBV4-3 and TRBJ1-4, with D possibly matching TRBD1 (6 bases). The germline V and J ends were trimmed by 0 bases and 9 bases, with 17 bases remaining between them. CDR3 length: 16 amino acids. CDR1 is LGHNA and CDR2 is YSLEER in the germline V gene. The CDR3 DNA reads as TGCGCCAGCAGCCAAGATAGGACAGTTGGGAGGAAAAAACTGTTTTTT. Its translation is CASSQDRTVGRKKLFF.

The chain has TRBV19 and TRBJ1-6; the D gene is possibly TRBD1 (5 bases). Trimming removed 5 bases at V and 10 bases at J, with 12 bases between. This CDR3 has 13 residues. The V gene's germline CDR1 is LNHDA and CDR2 SQIVND (reference sequence). CDR3 sequence (DNA): TGTGCCAGTAGTTATCAGGGACGATCACCCCTCCACTTT. It is translated as CASSYQGRSPLHF.

This sequence joins TRBV2 and TRBJ2-1; D unclear. Trimming took 7 bases from V and 9 from J, leaving 10 bases between them. The CDR3 length is 11 residues. In germline, CDR1 is SNHLY, CDR2 FYNNEI. This CDR3 reads CASNIRSEQFF. The CDR3 DNA is TGTGCCAGCAACATCAGGTCTGAGCAGTTCTTC. The full variable domain, rest sourced from reference TRBV2 and TRBJ2-1, is EPEVTQTPSHQVTQMGQEVILRCVPISNHLYFYWYRQILGQKVEFLVSFYNNEISEKSEIFDDQFSVERPDGSNFTLKIRSTKLEDSAMYFCASNIRSEQFFGPGTRLTVL.

The genes are TRBV6-5 and TRBJ1-2; a weak D match, TRBD1 (6 bases). The germline gives CDR1 MNHEY, CDR2 SVGAGI. The V end lost 2 bases, the J end lost 8 bases, and 12 bases lay between the germline ends. The length of the CDR3 is 13 residues. DNA of the CDR3: TGTGCCAGCAGTTACGGGAAGGGGGGGGGCTACACCTTC. This codes for CASSYGKGGGYTF.

The table lists this clone with a count of one. The chain has TRBV19 and TRBJ2-5; perhaps TRBD2 as D (6 bases). The CDR3 totals 14 residues. Trimming left V 1 base short and J 4 bases short, with 10 bases between. Germline loops: CDR1 LNHDA, CDR2 SQIVND (reference sequence). The DNA of the CDR3 is TGTGCCAGTAGTATAGGGGGGGTGTCAGAGACCCAGTACTTC. Protein product: CASSIGGVSETQYF.

The rearrangement links TRBV19 to TRBJ2-2; TRBD1 matches at 9 bases. There are 15 residues in the CDR3. Germline CDR1 reads LNHDA; CDR2 reads SQIVND (reference sequence). The V segment lost 7 bases and the J segment 4 bases; nucleotides outside the gene matches: 7. The CDR3 region is CASKLGTGFTGELFF. Here the CDR3 DNA reads TGTGCCAGTAAATTGGGGACAGGGTTCACCGGGGAGCTGTTTTTT.

The chain joins TRBV5-4 to TRBJ1-2; 7 bases are shared with TRBD1. The length of the CDR3 is 14 residues. The V gene's germline CDR1 is SGHNT and CDR2 YYREEE (reference sequence). V lost 4 bases and J lost 0; bases outside the gene matches: 3. CDR3 sequence: CASSPGTANYGYTF. In DNA form, the CDR3 reads TGTGCCAGCAGCCCCGGGACAGCTAACTATGGCTACACCTTC.

The chain employs TRBV6-4 and TRBJ2-1; D not certain. Trimming left V 4 bases short and J 4 bases short, with 11 bases between. This CDR3 contains 14 residues. The germline gives CDR1 MRHNA, CDR2 SNTAGT. Here the CDR3 reads CASSGGNQYNEQFF. As DNA, the CDR3 is TGTGCCAGCAGTGGGGGAAATCAATACAATGAGCAGTTCTTC.